These 9 T cell receptor beta chains originate from one sample sequenced in a study of blood T cell repertoires in COVID-19. Sequencing used immunoSEQ multiplex PCR; TCRdb keeps in-frame clones, though not all of them. Counted here are some 100,000 clones, over 80% occurring once; the ten biggest clones make up less than 1.5%. The sequenced material came from peripheral blood. These TCRs come from a human donor in a cohort sampled during active COVID-19.

The J gene is TRBJ1-1, the V gene TRBV11-2, with no clear D. Per the germline V gene, CDR1 is SGHAT and CDR2 is FQNNGV. Trimming removed 1 base at V and 1 base at J, with 4 bases between. The CDR3 sequence is 13 residues long. The CDR3 here is CASSLGANTEAFF. CDR3 DNA sequence: TGTGCCAGCAGCTTAGGAGCGAACACTGAAGCTTTCTTT.

This chain links TRBV11-3 with TRBJ2-6; 7 bases line up with TRBD1. The germline CDR1 and CDR2 sequences are SGHNT and YENEEA. J was trimmed by 0 bases and V by 5 bases; bases with no gene match: 7. The CDR3 loop spans 17 amino acids. CDR3 loop: CASSPSRGISGANVLTF. In DNA form, the CDR3 reads TGTGCCAGCAGCCCGAGCAGGGGGATCTCTGGGGCCAACGTCCTGACTTTC.

The chain combines TRBV3-1 (or the pseudogene TRBV3-2) with TRBJ2-3; TRBD2 matches at 14 bases. Germline V gene lookup returns CDR1 LGHDT and CDR2 YNNKEL (reference sequence). The CDR3 is made up of 16 amino acids. J gave up 5 bases and V 1 base, and 2 bases lay outside the gene matches. The CDR3 spells CASSQGLAGGEDTQYF. The DNA for the CDR3 is TGTGCCAGCAGCCAAGGACTAGCGGGGGGGGAAGATACGCAGTATTTT.

V usage is TRBV11-3 and J usage is TRBJ2-1; 7 nucleotides match TRBD1. Germline V gene sequence: CDR1 SGHNT, CDR2 YENEEA. Trimming cost V 4 bases and J 5 bases; bases outside gene matches: 17. The CDR3 has 18 amino acids. Here the CDR3 DNA reads TGTGCCAGCAGCTCCTCCGGTTCGACTAAGGGGGCTAACAATGAGCAGTTCTTC. Its protein product is CASSSSGSTKGANNEQFF. Based on the CDR3 plus reference TRBV11-3 and TRBJ2-1, the full variable domain is EAGVVQSPRYKIIEKKQPVAFWCNPISGHNTLYWYLQNLGQGPELLIRYENEEAVDDSQLPKDRFSAERLKGVDSTLKIQPAELGDSAVYLCASSSSGSTKGANNEQFFGPGTRLTVL.

The chain couples TRBV5-8 to TRBJ2-1; 11 bases map to TRBD2. V shed 4 bases, J shed 10 bases, and the junction held 10 bases outside the gene matches. CDR1 SGHTS and CDR2 YDEGEE come from the germline V gene. The CDR3 length is 15 residues. The CDR3 loop is CASSPPIGTSGEQFF. CDR3 bases: TGTGCCAGCAGCCCCCCGATTGGGACTAGCGGCGAGCAGTTCTTC.

The chain recombines TRBV3-1 (or the pseudogene TRBV3-2) with TRBJ1-2, with D possibly matching TRBD1 (6 bases). CDR3 length: 16 amino acids. V lost 0 bases to trimming and J lost 4 bases, with 15 bases between them. CDR1 is LGHDT and CDR2 is YNNKEL in the germline V gene (reference sequence). CDR3 nucleotide sequence: TGTGCCAGCAGCCAAGATAGGGGGGGCTTTTTCTATGGCTACACCTTC. Its translation: CASSQDRGGFFYGYTF.

The rearrangement joins TRBV5-1 to TRBJ2-5, with 8 nucleotides matching TRBD1. CDR3 length: 15 residues. Per the germline V gene, CDR1 is SGHRS and CDR2 is YFSETQ. V dropped 4 bases and J dropped 2; count of bases not matched to a gene: 7. CDR3 sequence reads: CASSRDRGRQETQYF. DNA for the CDR3: TGCGCCAGCAGCCGCGACAGGGGTCGACAAGAGACCCAGTACTTC.

The rearrangement joins TRBV20-1 to TRBJ2-5; the match to TRBD2 covers 8 bases. The germline CDR1 and CDR2 sequences are DFQATT and SNEGSKA (reference sequence). V shed 3 bases, J shed 5 bases, and the junction held 14 bases outside the gene matches. CDR3 length equals 16 residues. This CDR3 reads CSASFSGRGARETQYF. The CDR3 DNA sequence: TGCAGTGCTAGTTTCAGCGGGAGAGGGGCGCGGGAGACCCAGTACTTC.

This chain uses TRBV18 with TRBJ2-1; D uncertain. The CDR3 spans 11 residues. Trimming left V 3 bases short and J 13 bases short, with 10 bases between. CDR1 is KGHSH and CDR2 is LQKENI in the germline V gene. The CDR3 spells CASSPENSQFF. The CDR3, as DNA: TGTGCCAGCTCACCTGAAAATAGCCAGTTCTTC.